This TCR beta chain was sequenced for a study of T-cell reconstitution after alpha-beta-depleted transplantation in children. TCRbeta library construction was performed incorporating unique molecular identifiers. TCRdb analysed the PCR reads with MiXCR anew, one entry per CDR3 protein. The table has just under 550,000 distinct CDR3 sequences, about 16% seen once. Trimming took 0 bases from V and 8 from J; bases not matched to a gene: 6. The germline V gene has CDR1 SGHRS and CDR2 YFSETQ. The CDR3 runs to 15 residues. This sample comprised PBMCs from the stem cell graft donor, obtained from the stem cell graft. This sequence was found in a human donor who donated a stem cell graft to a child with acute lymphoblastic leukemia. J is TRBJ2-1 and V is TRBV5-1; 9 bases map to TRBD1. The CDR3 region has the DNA TGCGCCAGCAGCTTGGCCTGGACAGGGGACGATGAGCAGTTCTTC. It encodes CASSLAWTGDDEQFF.